These T cell receptor beta chains were read from a single sample in a study of T cell responses to AZD1222 COVID-19 vaccine. The protocol was immunoSEQ multiplex PCR, while the TCRdb copy is restricted to in-frame clones and leaves out a portion. The table shows about 120,000 clones, with around nine tenths occurring only once. The source was peripheral blood, collected 28 days after the second dose of the MenACWY control vaccine. All receptors come from an adult who received the MenACWY meningococcal vaccine as a control. The CDR3 runs from the conserved cysteine through the conserved F or W. A D gene is named only where the DNA matches it firmly. For some rows the clone size is stated as once, few or many, or as a class when expanded; others skip it.

.	TRBV5-8	TRBD2	TRBJ2-4	TGTGCCAGCCCCCCCCGGGGGGAGGACAAAAACATTCAGTACTTC	CASPPRGEDKNIQYF
.	TRBV28	.	TRBJ2-3	TGTGCCAGCAGCCGGGTCGCAGACAGCACAGATACGCAGTATTTT	CASSRVADSTDTQYF
once	TRBV5-1	.	TRBJ2-5	TGCGCCAGCAGCTTGGGGACAGCCATGCAAGAGACCCAGTACTTC	CASSLGTAMQETQYF
.	TRBV19	TRBD2	TRBJ2-1	TGTGCCAGTAGTATAGGACTAGCTGGGATATACAATGAGCAGTTCTTC	CASSIGLAGIYNEQFF
.	TRBV5-6	TRBD2	TRBJ2-7	TGTGCCAGCAGCGAGGGACTAACTAACTACGAGCAGTACTTC	CASSEGLTNYEQYF
.	TRBV15	TRBD1	TRBJ1-2	TGTGCCACCAGCAGGGACAGGCGAGGCGGCTACACCTTC	CATSRDRRGGYTF
.	TRBV3-1/TRBV3-2	.	TRBJ1-2	TGTGCCAGCAGCCGCGGACAGCCTAACTATGGCTACACCTTC	CASSRGQPNYGYTF
once	TRBV5-1	.	TRBJ2-1	TGCGCCAGCAGCTTGGTTAGAGAACCCTACAATGAGCAGTTCTTC	CASSLVREPYNEQFF
.	TRBV19	TRBD1	TRBJ1-2	TGTGCCAGTAGTTACGACAGGGAGGATGGCTACACCTTC	CASSYDREDGYTF
.	TRBV20-1	.	TRBJ1-5	TGCAGTGCTAGTGTAGGGGCAGGTCAGCCCCAGCATTTT	CSASVGAGQPQHF
.	TRBV15	TRBD1	TRBJ1-4	TGTGCCACCAGCACGACTAACAGGGGCCTGGGTGAAAAACTGTTTTTT	CATSTTNRGLGEKLFF
.	TRBV7-6	TRBD2	TRBJ2-5	TGTGCCAGCAGCCCAGGACGGACTAGCGTGTTTCCACCGGAGACCCAGTACTTC	CASSPGRTSVFPPETQYF
.	TRBV27	TRBD1	TRBJ2-2	TGTGCCGTACAGGGGCTGAACACCGGGGAGCTGTTTTTT	CAVQGLNTGELFF
.	TRBV28	.	TRBJ1-4	TGTGCCAGCAGTTTAACCAGGGGTACGGCAAAACTGTTTTTT	CASSLTRGTAKLFF
.	TRBV5-6	TRBD1	TRBJ2-6	TGTGCCAGCAGGTCGGACAGGTTAGGGGCTGGGGCCAACGTCCTGACTTTC	CASRSDRLGAGANVLTF
.	TRBV5-5	TRBD1	TRBJ1-1	TGTGCCAGCAGCTTCATGGGACAGGGGGCCCTCACTGAAGCTTTCTTT	CASSFMGQGALTEAFF
.	TRBV9	.	TRBJ2-1	TGTGCCAGCAGCGTAGACAGTAGCTCCTACAATGAGCAGTTCTTC	CASSVDSSSYNEQFF
.	TRBV5-6	TRBD1	TRBJ2-4	TGTGCCAGCAGCTTGGACAGGGGAAACATTCAGTACTTC	CASSLDRGNIQYF
.	TRBV28	.	TRBJ1-5	TGTGCCAGCAGTTTCCCCGCCCCGGAGCCCCAGCATTTT	CASSFPAPEPQHF
.	TRBV9	.	TRBJ2-3	TGTGCCAGCAGCGCGGCTAGAGTCTCTAGCACAGATACGCAGTATTTT	CASSAARVSSTDTQYF
.	TRBV20-1	.	TRBJ2-2	TGCAGTGCCCAGAACACCGGGGAGCTGTTTTTT	CSAQNTGELFF
.	TRBV7-9	TRBD1	TRBJ2-5	TGTGCCAGCAGCCCCGGGACAGGGCCAGAGACCCAGTACTTC	CASSPGTGPETQYF
.	TRBV9	.	TRBJ1-1	TGTGCCAGCAGCCCCCCTCGCCAGGGCCCTGAAGCTTTCTTT	CASSPPRQGPEAFF
.	TRBV11-1	TRBD2	TRBJ2-7	TGTGCCAGCAGCTTAACTCTGGCTAGCGGAACCTACGAGCAGTACTTC	CASSLTLASGTYEQYF
.	TRBV28	.	TRBJ1-2	TGTGCCAGCATACCAGGGAGGGTTGGGTATGGCTACACCTTC	CASIPGRVGYGYTF
.	TRBV19	TRBD1	TRBJ1-5	TGTGCCAGTAGTCCTTCCTCGACAGGGTTTCAGCCCCAGCATTTT	CASSPSSTGFQPQHF
.	TRBV29-1	.	TRBJ1-4	TGCAGCTCCCGGGACCCCAATGAAAAACTGTTTTTT	CSSRDPNEKLFF
.	TRBV12-3/TRBV12-4	.	TRBJ1-4	TGTGCCAGCAGTCCCTGGACGAGTGAAAAACTGTTTTTT	CASSPWTSEKLFF
.	TRBV5-1	TRBD1	TRBJ2-6	TGCGCCAGCAGCAAGACAGGGGAAGGGGCCAACGTCCTGACTTTC	CASSKTGEGANVLTF
.	TRBV7-2	.	TRBJ2-2	TGTGCCAGCAGCTTCCAATGGGGGGGGCCCAGTAACACCGGGGAGCTGTTTTTT	CASSFQWGGPSNTGELFF
.	TRBV28	.	TRBJ1-2	TGTGCCAGCAGCCAACAGTTATTCTATGGCTACACCTTC	CASSQQLFYGYTF
.	TRBV6-2/TRBV6-3	.	TRBJ2-6	TGTGCCAGCAGTACCAGACAGGCAGGAGCCAACGTCCTGACTTTC	CASSTRQAGANVLTF
.	TRBV10-3	TRBD1	TRBJ1-1	TGTGCCATCAGTGAACGGACAGGGTCATTGGACACTGAAGCTTTCTTT	CAISERTGSLDTEAFF
.	TRBV19	TRBD2	TRBJ2-3	TGTGCCAGCACGACTAGCGGGGGGGCAGATACGCAGTATTTT	CASTTSGGADTQYF
.	TRBV18	.	TRBJ1-6	TGTGCCAGCTCACCACTGAGTCCGGGGGCGCAAGGTTCACCCCTCCACTTT	CASSPLSPGAQGSPLHF
.	TRBV4-3	.	TRBJ1-1	TGCGCCAGCAGCCAAGGGGTCGAAAGCCTTGAGGGCACTGAAGCTTTCTTT	CASSQGVESLEGTEAFF
.	TRBV6-2/TRBV6-3	.	TRBJ1-5	TGTGCCACCAGCCGAGACTACCTGGACGTTCCTCCCCAGCATTTT	CATSRDYLDVPPQHF
.	TRBV1	.	TRBJ2-1	TGCACCAGCAGCCAAGAAGCGGTCTTC	CTSSQEAVF
.	TRBV12-3/TRBV12-4	.	TRBJ1-5	TGTGCCAGCGGAGGGTTTTTTGGTCAGCCCCAGCATTTT	CASGGFFGQPQHF
.	TRBV2	TRBD1	TRBJ1-5	TGTGCCAGCAGAGAGGGACAGTTTGGCAATCAGCCCCAGCATTTT	CASREGQFGNQPQHF
.	TRBV14	.	TRBJ2-7	TGTGCCAGCAGCCAATACGCAGGGTTGAGAATCTACGAGCAGTACTTC	CASSQYAGLRIYEQYF
.	TRBV6-5	TRBD1	TRBJ1-2	TGTGCCAGCAGCCGAGGGACAGAAGTTGGCTACACCTTC	CASSRGTEVGYTF